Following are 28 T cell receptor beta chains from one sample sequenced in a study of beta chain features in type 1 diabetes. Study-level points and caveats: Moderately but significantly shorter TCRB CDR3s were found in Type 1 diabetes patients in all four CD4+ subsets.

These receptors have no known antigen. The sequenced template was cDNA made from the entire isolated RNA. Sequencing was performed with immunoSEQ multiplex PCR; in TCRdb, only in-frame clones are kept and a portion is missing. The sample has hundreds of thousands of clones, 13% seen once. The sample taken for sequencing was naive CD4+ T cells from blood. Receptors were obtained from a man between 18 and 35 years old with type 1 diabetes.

Here the CDR3 DNA reads TGTGCCAGCAGCCTTCGGACTAGCGGGGGGCTCGACACCTACAATGAGCAGTTCTTC. It codes for CASSLRTSGGLDTYNEQFF. This chain connects TRBV11-3 to TRBJ2-1, with 14 positions matching TRBD2. CDR3 size: 19 residues. The trim removed 5 bases at V and 2 bases at J, leaving 11 bases unmatched. The V gene's germline CDR1 is SGHNT and CDR2 YENEEA.

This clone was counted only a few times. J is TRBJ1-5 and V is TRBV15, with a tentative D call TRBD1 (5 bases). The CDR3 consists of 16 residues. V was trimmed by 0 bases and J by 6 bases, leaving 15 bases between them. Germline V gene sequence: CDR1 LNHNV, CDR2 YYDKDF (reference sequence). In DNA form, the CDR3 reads TGTGCCACCAGCAGAGATAGGCAGGGCGTTTCTCAGCCCCAGCATTTT. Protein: CATSRDRQGVSQPQHF.

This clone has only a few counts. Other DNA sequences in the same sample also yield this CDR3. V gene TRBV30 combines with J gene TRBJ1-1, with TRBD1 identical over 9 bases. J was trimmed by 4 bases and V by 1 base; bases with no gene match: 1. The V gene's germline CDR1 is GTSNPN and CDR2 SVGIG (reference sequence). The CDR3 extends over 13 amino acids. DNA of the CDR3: TGTGCCTGGAGTGGACAGGGGGGCACTGAAGCTTTCTTT. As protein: CAWSGQGGTEAFF.

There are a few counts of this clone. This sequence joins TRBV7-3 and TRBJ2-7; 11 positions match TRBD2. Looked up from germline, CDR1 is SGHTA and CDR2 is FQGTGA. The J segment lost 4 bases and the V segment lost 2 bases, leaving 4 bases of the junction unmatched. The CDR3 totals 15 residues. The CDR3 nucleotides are TGTGCCAGCAGCTTATCGACTAGCGGGGTTTACGAGCAGTACTTC. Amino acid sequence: CASSLSTSGVYEQYF.

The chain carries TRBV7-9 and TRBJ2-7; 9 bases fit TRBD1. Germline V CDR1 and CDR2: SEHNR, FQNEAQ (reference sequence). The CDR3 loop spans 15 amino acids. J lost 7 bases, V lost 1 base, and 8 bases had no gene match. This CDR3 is CASSLDGTGFDEQYF. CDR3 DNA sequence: TGTGCCAGCAGCTTAGATGGGACAGGGTTTGATGAGCAGTACTTC.

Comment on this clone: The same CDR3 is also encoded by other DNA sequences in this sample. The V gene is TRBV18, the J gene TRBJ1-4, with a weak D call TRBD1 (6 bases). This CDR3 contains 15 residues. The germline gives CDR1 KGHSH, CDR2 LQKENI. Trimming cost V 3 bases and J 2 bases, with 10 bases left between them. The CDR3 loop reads CASSPQGSTNEKLFF. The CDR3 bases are TGTGCCAGCTCACCCCAGGGGTCGACTAATGAAAAACTGTTTTTT.

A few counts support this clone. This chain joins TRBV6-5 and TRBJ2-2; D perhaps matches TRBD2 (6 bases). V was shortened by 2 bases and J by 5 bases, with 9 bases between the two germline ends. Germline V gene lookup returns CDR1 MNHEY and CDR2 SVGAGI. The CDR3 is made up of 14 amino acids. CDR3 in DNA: TGTGCCAGCAGTTACAGGGCGGGGACCGGGGAGCTGTTTTTT. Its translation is CASSYRAGTGELFF.

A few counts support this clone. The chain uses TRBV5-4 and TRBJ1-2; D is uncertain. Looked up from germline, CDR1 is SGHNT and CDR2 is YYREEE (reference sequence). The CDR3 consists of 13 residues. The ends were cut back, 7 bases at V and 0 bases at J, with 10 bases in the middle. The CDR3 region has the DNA TGTGCCAGCGTGGCAGAACCTAACTATGGCTACACCTTC. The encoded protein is CASVAEPNYGYTF.

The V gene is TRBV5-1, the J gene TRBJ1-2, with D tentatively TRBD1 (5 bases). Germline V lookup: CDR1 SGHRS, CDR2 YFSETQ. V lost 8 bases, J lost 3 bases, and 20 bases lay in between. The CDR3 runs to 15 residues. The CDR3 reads CASKGPAPGDYGYTF. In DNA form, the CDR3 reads TGCGCCAGTAAGGGGCCAGCCCCGGGAGACTATGGCTACACCTTC.

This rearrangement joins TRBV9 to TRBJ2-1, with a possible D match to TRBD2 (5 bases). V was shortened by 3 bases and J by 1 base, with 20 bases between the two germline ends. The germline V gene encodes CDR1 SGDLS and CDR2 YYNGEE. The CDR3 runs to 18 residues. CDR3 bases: TGTGCCAGCAGCGGGGAGAAGACGAGGGAGAGGTCCTACAATGAGCAGTTCTTC. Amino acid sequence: CASSGEKTRERSYNEQFF.

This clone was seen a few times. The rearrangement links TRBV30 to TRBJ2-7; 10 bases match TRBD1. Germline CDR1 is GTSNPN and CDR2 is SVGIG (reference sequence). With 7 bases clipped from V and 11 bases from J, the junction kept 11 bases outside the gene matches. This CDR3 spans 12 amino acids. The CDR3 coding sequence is TGTGCCTCGGGGACAGGGGATTATCCTAAGTACTTC. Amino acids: CASGTGDYPKYF.

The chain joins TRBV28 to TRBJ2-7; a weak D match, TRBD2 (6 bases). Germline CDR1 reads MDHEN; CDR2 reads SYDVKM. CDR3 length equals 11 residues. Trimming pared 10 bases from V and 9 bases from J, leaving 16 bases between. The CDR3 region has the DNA TGTGCCACGGGGAGGACCTCCGGGCAGTACTTC. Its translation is CATGRTSGQYF.

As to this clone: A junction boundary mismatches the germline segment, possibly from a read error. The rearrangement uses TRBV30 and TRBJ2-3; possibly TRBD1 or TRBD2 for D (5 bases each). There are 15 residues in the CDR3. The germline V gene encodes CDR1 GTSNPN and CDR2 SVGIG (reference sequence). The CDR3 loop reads CAWSVQIRGKDPQYF. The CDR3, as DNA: TGTGCCTGGAGTGTACAAATCCGGGGCAAAGATCCGCAGTATTTT.

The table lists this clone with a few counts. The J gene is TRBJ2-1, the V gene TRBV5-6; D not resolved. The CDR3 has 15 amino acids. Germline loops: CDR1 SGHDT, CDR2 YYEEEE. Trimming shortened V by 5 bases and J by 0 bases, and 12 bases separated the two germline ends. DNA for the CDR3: TGTGCCAGCAGTAAGACTGCGAGCTCCTACAATGAGCAGTTCTTC. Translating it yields CASSKTASSYNEQFF.

CDR3 in amino acids: CASSLSGGIHNEQFF. CDR3 nucleotides: TGTGCCAGCAGCCTGTCCGGGGGGATACACAATGAGCAGTTCTTC. The chain couples TRBV5-4 to TRBJ2-1, with TRBD2 matching 7 bases. Germline V gene sequence: CDR1 SGHNT, CDR2 YYREEE (reference sequence). Losses at the gene ends were 4 bases for V and 5 bases for J; bases not matched to a gene: 9. This CDR3 comprises 15 residues.

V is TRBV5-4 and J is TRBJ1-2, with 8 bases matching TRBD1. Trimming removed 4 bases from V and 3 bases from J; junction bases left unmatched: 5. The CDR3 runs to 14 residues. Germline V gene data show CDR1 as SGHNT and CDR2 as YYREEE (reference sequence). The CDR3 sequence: CASSPGGADYGYTF. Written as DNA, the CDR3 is TGTGCCAGCAGCCCAGGGGGCGCTGACTATGGCTACACCTTC. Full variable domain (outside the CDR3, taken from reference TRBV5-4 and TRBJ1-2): ETGVTQSPTHLIKTRGQQVTLRCSSQSGHNTVSWYQQALGQGPQFIFQYYREEENGRGNFPPRFSGLQFPNYSSELNVNALELDDSALYLCASSPGGADYGYTFGSGTRLTVV.

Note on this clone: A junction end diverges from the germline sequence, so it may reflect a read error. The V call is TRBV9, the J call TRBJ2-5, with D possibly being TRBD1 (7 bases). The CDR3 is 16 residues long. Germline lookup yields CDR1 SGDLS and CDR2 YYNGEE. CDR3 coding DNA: TGTGCCAGCAGCGTACTTGGAGGGGCAGGGGGAGAGGCCCAGTACTTC. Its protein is CASSVLGGAGGEAQYF.

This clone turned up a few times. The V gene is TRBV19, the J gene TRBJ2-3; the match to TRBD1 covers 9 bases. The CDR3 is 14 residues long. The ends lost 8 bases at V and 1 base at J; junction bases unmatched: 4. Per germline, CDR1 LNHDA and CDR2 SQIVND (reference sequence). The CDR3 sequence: CASSRDRGTDTQYF. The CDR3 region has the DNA TGTGCCAGTTCCCGGGACAGGGGCACAGATACGCAGTATTTT.

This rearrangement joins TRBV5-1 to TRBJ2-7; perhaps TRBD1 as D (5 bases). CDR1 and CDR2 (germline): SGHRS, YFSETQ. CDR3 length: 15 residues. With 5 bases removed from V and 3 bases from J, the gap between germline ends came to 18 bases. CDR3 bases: TGCGCCAGCAGTTCCAGGGCAGCCCAAAGCTACGAGCAGTACTTC. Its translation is CASSSRAAQSYEQYF.

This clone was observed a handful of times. The CDR3 sequence: CASSPDYTYGYTF. CDR3 bases: TGTGCCAGCAGTCCTGATTATACCTATGGCTACACCTTC. This chain connects TRBV6-5 to TRBJ1-2, with unresolved D. The CDR3 is made up of 13 amino acids. Germline CDR1 reads MNHEY; CDR2 reads SVGAGI. Trimming removed 5 bases from V and 4 bases from J, with 11 bases in between.

DNA for the CDR3: TGTGCCTGCCATATCCCCAAGGGGAACACTGAAGCTTTCTTT. Its protein is CACHIPKGNTEAFF. The rearrangement joins TRBV30 to TRBJ1-1; D call uncertain. Germline values: CDR1 GTSNPN, CDR2 SVGIG (reference sequence). There are 14 residues in the CDR3. Trimming left V 6 bases short and J 1 base short, with 15 bases between.

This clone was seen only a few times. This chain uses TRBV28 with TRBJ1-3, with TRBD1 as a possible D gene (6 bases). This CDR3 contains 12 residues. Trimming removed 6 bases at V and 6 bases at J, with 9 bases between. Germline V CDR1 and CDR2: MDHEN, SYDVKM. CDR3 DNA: TGTGCCAGCAGAGGGGGAATAAACACCATATATTTT. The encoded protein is CASRGGINTIYF.

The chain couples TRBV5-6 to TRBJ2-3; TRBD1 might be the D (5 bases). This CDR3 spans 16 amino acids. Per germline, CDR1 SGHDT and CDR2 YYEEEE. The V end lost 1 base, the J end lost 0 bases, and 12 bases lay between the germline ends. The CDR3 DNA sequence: TGTGCCAGCAGCTTGACGACGGACACTAGCACAGATACGCAGTATTTT. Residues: CASSLTTDTSTDTQYF.

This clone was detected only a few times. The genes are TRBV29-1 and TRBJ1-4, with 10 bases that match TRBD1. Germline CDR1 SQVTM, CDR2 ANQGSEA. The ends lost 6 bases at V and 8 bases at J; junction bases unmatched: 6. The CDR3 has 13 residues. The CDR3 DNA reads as TGCAGCGTAATCGGGACAGGGGTCGAAAAACTGTTTTTT. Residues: CSVIGTGVEKLFF.

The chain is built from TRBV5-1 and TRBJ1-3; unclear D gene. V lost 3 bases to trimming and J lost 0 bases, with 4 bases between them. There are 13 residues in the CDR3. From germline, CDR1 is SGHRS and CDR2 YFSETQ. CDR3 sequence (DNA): TGCGCCAGCAGCTGGGACTCTGGAAACACCATATATTTT. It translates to CASSWDSGNTIYF. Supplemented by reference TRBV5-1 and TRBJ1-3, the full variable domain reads KAGVTQTPRYLIKTRGQQVTLSCSPISGHRSVSWYQQTPGQGLQFLFEYFSETQRNKGNFPGRFSGRQFSNSRSEMNVSTLELGDSALYLCASSWDSGNTIYFGEGSWLTVV.

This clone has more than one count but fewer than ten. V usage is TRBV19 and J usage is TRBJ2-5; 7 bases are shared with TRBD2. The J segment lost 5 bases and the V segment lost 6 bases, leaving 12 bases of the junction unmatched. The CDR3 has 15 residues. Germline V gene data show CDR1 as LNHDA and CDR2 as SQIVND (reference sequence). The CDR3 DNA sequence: TGTGCCAGTAGCCCTGGGACTACCATAGGGGAGACCCAGTACTTC. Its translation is CASSPGTTIGETQYF.

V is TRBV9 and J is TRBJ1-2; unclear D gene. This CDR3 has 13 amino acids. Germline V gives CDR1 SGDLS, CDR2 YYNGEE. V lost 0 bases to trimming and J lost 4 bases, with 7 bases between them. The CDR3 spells CASSVDSFYGYTF. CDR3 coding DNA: TGTGCCAGCAGCGTAGACAGTTTCTATGGCTACACCTTC.

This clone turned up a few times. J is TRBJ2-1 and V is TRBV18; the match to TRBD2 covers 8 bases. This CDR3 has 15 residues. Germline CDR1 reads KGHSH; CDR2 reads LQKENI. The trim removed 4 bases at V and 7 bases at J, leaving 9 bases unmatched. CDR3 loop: CASSQAGAYWNEQFF. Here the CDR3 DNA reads TGTGCCAGCTCACAAGCGGGGGCCTATTGGAATGAGCAGTTCTTC.